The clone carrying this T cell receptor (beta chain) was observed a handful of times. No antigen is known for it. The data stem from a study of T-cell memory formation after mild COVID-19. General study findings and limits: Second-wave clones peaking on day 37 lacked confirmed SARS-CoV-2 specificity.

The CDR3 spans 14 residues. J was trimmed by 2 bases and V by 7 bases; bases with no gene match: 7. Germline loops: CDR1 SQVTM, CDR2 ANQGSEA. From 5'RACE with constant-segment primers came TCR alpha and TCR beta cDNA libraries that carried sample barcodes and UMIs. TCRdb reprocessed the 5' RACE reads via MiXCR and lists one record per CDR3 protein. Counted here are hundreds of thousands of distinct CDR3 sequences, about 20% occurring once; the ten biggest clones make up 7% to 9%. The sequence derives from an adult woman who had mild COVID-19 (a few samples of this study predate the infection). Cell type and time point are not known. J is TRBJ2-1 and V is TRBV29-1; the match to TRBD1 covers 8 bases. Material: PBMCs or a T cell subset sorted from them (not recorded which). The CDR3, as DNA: TGCAGCGCCCCCGGACAGGGCCCCTACAATGAGCAGTTCTTC. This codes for CSAPGQGPYNEQFF.